This is a list of T cell receptor beta chains from one sample in a study of blood T cell repertoires in COVID-19. Clones were read by immunoSEQ multiplex PCR, and TCRdb kept only the in-frame ones, dropping some. There are roughly 120,000 clones in the sample; 87% occur only once, and 25% to 30% lies in the top ten. Specimen: peripheral blood. The receptors stem from a woman aged 70-85 years with acute or convalescent COVID-19. Each CDR3 is given with its conserved first and last residue. Each record gives: J gene, V gene, D gene, clone size, CDR3 DNA, CDR3 protein. A D gene is named only where the DNA matches it firmly. Part of the rows lack a size; the others show once, few, many or a class for expanded clones.

TRBJ2-7 TRBV10-3 - - TGTGCCATCACGAGTCCTGAAACGGGGGAGCAGTACTTC CAITSPETGEQYF
TRBJ2-2 TRBV2 - - TGTGCCAGCAGTCTTCAGTTGAACACCGGGGAGCTGTTTTTT CASSLQLNTGELFF
TRBJ2-3 TRBV6-2/TRBV6-3 TRBD2 once TGTGCCAGCAGTCTAGCGGGGGCCCCAGATACGCAGTATTTT CASSLAGAPDTQYF
TRBJ1-3 TRBV4-1 - - TGCGCCAGCAGCCAAGCCAGGGTCTCAGGAAACACCATATATTTT CASSQARVSGNTIYF
TRBJ2-2 TRBV5-1 - - TGCGCCAGCAGCTTACAGGGTCTGATGGACACCGGGGAGCTGTTTTTT CASSLQGLMDTGELFF
TRBJ1-2 TRBV28 TRBD1 - TGTGCCAGCAGTCTACAACAGGGGGATAAAGGCTACACCTTC CASSLQQGDKGYTF
TRBJ2-3 TRBV2 TRBD2 - TGTGCCAGCAGACTACTAGCGGGGGGGCCTGCAGATACGCAGTATTTT CASRLLAGGPADTQYF
TRBJ2-3 TRBV27 - - TGTGCCAGCACGCAGGGTGATACGCAGTATTTT CASTQGDTQYF
TRBJ1-2 TRBV9 TRBD1 - TGTGCCAGCAGCGAGGGACAGGGAAACTATGGCTACACCTTC CASSEGQGNYGYTF
TRBJ2-2 TRBV7-6 TRBD1 - TGTGCCAGCAGCTTAGGCCAGGGGGCAAGGAACACCGGGGAGCTGTTTTTT CASSLGQGARNTGELFF
TRBJ1-4 TRBV3-1/TRBV3-2 - - TGTGCCAGCAGCCTCGGTAATGAAAAACTGTTTTTT CASSLGNEKLFF
TRBJ2-1 TRBV7-9 - few TGTGCCAGCAGCCCCCCGGGAACCCCGTCCAATGAGCAGTTCTTC CASSPPGTPSNEQFF
TRBJ2-2 TRBV28 TRBD2 - TGTGCCAGCACCCTCGGGGGGGCGAACACCGGGGAGCTGTTTTTT CASTLGGANTGELFF
TRBJ1-5 TRBV2 - - TGTGCCAGCAGCATTGACACTCATAGCAATCAGCCCCAGCATTTT CASSIDTHSNQPQHF
TRBJ1-2 TRBV7-9 - - TGTGCCAGCAGCTTAGCGTCCGCCCGGCGGGGTGGCTACACCTTC CASSLASARRGGYTF
TRBJ1-6 TRBV4-2 - - TGTGCCAGCAGCCAAGCCAGAGTCCTGAGCGGTTCACCCCTCCACTTT CASSQARVLSGSPLHF
TRBJ2-5 TRBV3-1/TRBV3-2 TRBD2 - TGTGCCAGCAGCCAAGATGGAGCGGGGGGGCCGGAGACCCAGTACTTC CASSQDGAGGPETQYF
TRBJ2-1 TRBV5-1 TRBD1 - TGCGCCAGCAGCTGGGGACAGGGGGCTTACAATGAGCAGTTCTTC CASSWGQGAYNEQFF
TRBJ1-1 TRBV5-1 - - TGCGCCAGCAGCTTGGACAGAAACACTGAAGCTTTCTTT CASSLDRNTEAFF
TRBJ1-2 TRBV28 TRBD1 once TGTGCCAGCATTTACCTCCGAGACAGGGGTTATGGCTATGGCTACACCTTC CASIYLRDRGYGYGYTF
TRBJ1-1 TRBV19 - - TGTGCCAGTAGCCCCCCGGACAGAAGGACTGAAGCTTTCTTT CASSPPDRRTEAFF
TRBJ1-2 TRBV28 - - TGTGCCAGCAGCCGCGGGGGCGACTATGGCTACACCTTC CASSRGGDYGYTF
TRBJ1-5 TRBV10-2 - - TGCGCCAGCAGTGAGTCTCAGTTTAGCAATCAGCCCCAGCATTTT CASSESQFSNQPQHF
TRBJ1-5 TRBV2 TRBD1 - TGTGCCAGCAGTGGCGGGACAGGGCGCAATCAGCCCCAGCATTTT CASSGGTGRNQPQHF
TRBJ2-2 TRBV18 TRBD1 - TGTGCCAGCTCACCCCCAGGCAGGGGGCCCGCCGGGGAGCTGTTTTTT CASSPPGRGPAGELFF
TRBJ2-3 TRBV7-3 TRBD2 once TGTGCCAGCAGCTTTTCTGGGGGGGCAGATACGCAGTATTTT CASSFSGGADTQYF
TRBJ2-5 TRBV28 - - TGTGCCAGCAGTTCGCAAGGGGGAGGGGAGACCCAGTACTTC CASSSQGGGETQYF
TRBJ1-2 TRBV5-5 TRBD1 - TGTGCCAGCAGGGGGACAGGGGGTCTCTTCTATGGCTACACCTTC CASRGTGGLFYGYTF
TRBJ2-1 TRBV5-1 TRBD2 - TGCGCCAGCAGCACCGGGACTAGCAGCTACAATGAGCAGTTCTTC CASSTGTSSYNEQFF
TRBJ1-4 TRBV18 - once TGTGCCAGCTCACCGGGCAGGGTGAATGAAAAACTGTTTTTT CASSPGRVNEKLFF
TRBJ1-2 TRBV27 TRBD1 few TGTGCCAGCAGTTTCCAGGACAGGGTGCCGGATGGCTACACCTTC CASSFQDRVPDGYTF
TRBJ1-1 TRBV9 TRBD1 - TGTGCCAGCAGCGGAGTTGGACAGGGGGAGGGGATGAACACTGAAGCTTTCTTT CASSGVGQGEGMNTEAFF
TRBJ2-5 TRBV10-1 - - TGCGCCAGCAGTGAGTCAAAGACAGGAACCGCAGAGACCCAGTACTTC CASSESKTGTAETQYF
TRBJ1-5 TRBV23-1 - - TGCGCCAGCATAGGCGCCCGGGGCAATCAGCCCCAGCATTTT CASIGARGNQPQHF
TRBJ1-3 TRBV5-1 - once TGCGCCAGCAGCTTGGTGACCACGGGGGCTGGAAACACCATATATTTT CASSLVTTGAGNTIYF
TRBJ2-4 TRBV18 - once TGTGCCAGCTCACCGGGCCAGGGAGGTAACATTCAGTACTTC CASSPGQGGNIQYF
TRBJ2-4 TRBV28 TRBD2 - TGTGCCAGCAGCTTATGGGGCGGGGGAAACATTCAGTACTTC CASSLWGGGNIQYF
TRBJ2-3 TRBV19 TRBD2 - TGTGCCAGTAGTGCCCTAGCGGGGGGCAGCACAGATACGCAGTATTTT CASSALAGGSTDTQYF
TRBJ2-2 TRBV18 TRBD2 few TGTGCCAGCTCACCTGGACTAGCGGGGTTAACCGGGGAGCTGTTTTTT CASSPGLAGLTGELFF
TRBJ2-5 TRBV30 - - TGTGCCTGGAGTCAACAGATCCAAGAGACCCAGTACTTC CAWSQQIQETQYF
TRBJ2-1 TRBV7-2 - - TGTGCCAGCAGCTTCCTGGGGGCCGAGTACAATGAGCAGTTCTTC CASSFLGAEYNEQFF
TRBJ2-7 TRBV7-8 - - TGTGCCAGCAGCTCAAGTCCGGGGGACGAGCAGTACTTC CASSSSPGDEQYF